Following are 9 T cell receptor beta chains from one sample sequenced in a study of PD-1 blockade in classical Hodgkin lymphoma. Here immunoSEQ multiplex PCR was the method, and the copy in TCRdb shows in-frame clones only, minus some. Of around 57,000 clones detected, approximately 86% appear once; the ten largest clones hold roughly 7%. Time point described: cycle 4 day 1 (C4D1), after about 6 weeks of nivolumab. Each patient experienced a relapse that followed autologous stem cell transplantation, and brentuximab vedotin exposure varied. This specimen was peripheral blood mononuclear cells (PBMCs), taken before the fourth cycle of nivolumab. These receptors all come from a human donor with classical Hodgkin lymphoma.

V and J are TRBV6-1 and TRBJ1-5; TRBD1 is a possible D gene (5 bases). The V gene lost 0 bases and the J gene lost 2 bases, with 14 bases spanning the gap. CDR1 is MNHNS, CDR2 SASEGT, per germline. The CDR3 is 17 amino acids. CDR3 amino acids: CASSEALAGRGNQPQHF. The CDR3 region has the DNA TGTGCCAGCAGTGAAGCCCTAGCAGGGAGGGGCAATCAGCCCCAGCATTTT.

This clone has a single count. V gene TRBV5-8 combines with J gene TRBJ1-1; 10 nucleotides align to TRBD1. The length of the CDR3 is 15 residues. The ends lost 5 bases at V and 1 base at J; junction bases unmatched: 5. Per germline, CDR1 SGHTS and CDR2 YDEGEE. The CDR3 sequence is CASRTTGGPNTEAFF. The CDR3 DNA follows: TGTGCCAGCAGAACGACAGGGGGCCCGAACACTGAAGCTTTCTTT.

The chain couples TRBV28 to TRBJ2-1, with 10 bases identical to TRBD2. CDR1 is MDHEN, CDR2 SYDVKM, per germline. The V segment lost 2 bases and the J segment 8 bases; nucleotides outside the gene matches: 3. This CDR3 region has 14 residues. CDR3 nucleotides: TGTGCCAGCAGTTTACTAGCGGGAGCCTATGAGCAGTTCTTC. As protein: CASSLLAGAYEQFF.

The V call is TRBV4-3, the J call TRBJ2-1; D is ambiguous. The V end was cut by 0 bases, the J end by 1 base, with 13 bases between. This CDR3 is built from 17 residues. The V gene's germline CDR1 is LGHNA and CDR2 YSLEER. CDR3 region: CASSQERRTISYNEQFF. DNA of the CDR3: TGCGCCAGCAGCCAAGAGAGGCGCACAATTTCCTACAATGAGCAGTTCTTC.

CDR3 coding DNA: TGCGCCAGCAGCTCTCCGACAGGGAGGGTTGAAGCTTTCTTT. It encodes CASSSPTGRVEAFF. The chain links TRBV4-1 to TRBJ1-1; 7 nucleotides match TRBD1. Germline CDR1 reads MGHRA; CDR2 reads YSYEKL. After removal of 5 bases from V and 7 bases from J, the junction contained 10 bases not matched to a gene. The CDR3 loop spans 14 amino acids.

The chain uses TRBV5-1 and TRBJ2-7; 7 bases align to TRBD1. Germline values: CDR1 SGHRS, CDR2 YFSETQ. V lost 5 bases and J lost 3; bases outside the gene matches: 5. This CDR3 is 13 amino acids long. In nucleotides, the CDR3 is TGCGCCAGCAGTGCACAGGGGCTCTACGAGCAGTACTTC. This sequence encodes CASSAQGLYEQYF.

This chain connects TRBV7-6 to TRBJ2-6; D gene unclear. The CDR3 is made up of 13 amino acids. V was cut by 3 bases and J by 3 bases, with 3 bases left in between. In germline, CDR1 is SGHVS, CDR2 FNYEAQ. CDR3 sequence (DNA): TGTGCCAGCAGCTTTCGTGGGGCCAACGTCCTGACTTTC. Translated, it gives CASSFRGANVLTF.

This chain joins TRBV2 and TRBJ1-6; possible D gene TRBD1, 5 bases. Germline V gene sequence: CDR1 SNHLY, CDR2 FYNNEI. V was pared by 4 bases and J by 0 bases, with 16 bases between. This CDR3 spans 18 amino acids. CDR3 loop: CASSVLGASISYNSPLHF. The CDR3 DNA follows: TGTGCCAGCAGTGTTTTAGGGGCGAGCATCTCCTATAATTCACCCCTCCACTTT.

This chain uses TRBV9 with TRBJ1-3, with D perhaps TRBD1 (6 bases). Germline V lookup: CDR1 SGDLS, CDR2 YYNGEE. V lost 4 bases, J lost 0 bases, and 14 bases lay in between. The CDR3 has 16 residues. CDR3 bases: TGTGCCAGCAGCCGGACAGTGGCGAGCTCTGGAAACACCATATATTTT. As protein: CASSRTVASSGNTIYF.